Each of the 20 T cell receptor beta chains below was sequenced from the same sample in a study of glioma-infiltrating T cells. The iRepertoire nested amplicon-rescue multiplex PCR amplified TCR alpha and beta CDR3s from RNA. TCRdb analysed the multiplex PCR reads with MiXCR anew, one entry per CDR3 protein. Here the sample spans fewer than 200,000 distinct CDR3 sequences, more than 25% being singletons. Specimen: glioma tissue, nonneoplastic brain tissue, or PBMCs (not recorded which). These receptors were taken from a human donor with low-grade glioma or glioblastoma, undergoing nonglioma brain surgery, or in good health (not recorded which).

J is TRBJ2-1 and V is TRBV6-1; 10 nucleotides agree with TRBD2. This CDR3 is 14 amino acids long. V lost 6 bases, J lost 8 bases, and 7 bases stayed unmatched. The germline V gene has CDR1 MNHNS and CDR2 SASEGT. This chain's CDR3 is CASSLLAGVYEQFF. The CDR3 DNA follows: TGTGCCAGCAGCCTTCTAGCGGGAGTCTATGAGCAGTTCTTC.

In its sample, this clonotype was seen many times. The V and J genes are TRBV28 and TRBJ1-5; D not resolved. The CDR3 totals 14 residues. With 5 bases removed from V and 5 bases from J, the gap between germline ends came to 13 bases. CDR1 and CDR2 (germline): MDHEN, SYDVKM. CDR3 region: CASSAETDYQPQHF. DNA of the CDR3: TGTGCCAGCAGTGCCGAGACTGATTATCAGCCCCAGCATTTT.

The genes are TRBV20-1 and TRBJ2-7; D perhaps matches TRBD2 (6 bases). The CDR3 has 15 residues. From germline, CDR1 is DFQATT and CDR2 SNEGSKA (reference sequence). Trimming removed 3 bases from V and 0 bases from J, with 15 bases in between. CDR3 sequence (DNA): TGCAGTGCTAGTTCGTCCGGGAGTAACTCCTACGAGCAGTACTTC. This translates into CSASSSGSNSYEQYF.

This clonotype has at least ten counts. The V gene is TRBV4-1, the J gene TRBJ1-6; TRBD1 might be the D (5 bases). Trimming stripped 1 base from V and 8 bases from J, with 27 bases between. The CDR3 is made up of 20 amino acids. From germline, CDR1 is MGHRA and CDR2 YSYEKL. The DNA of the CDR3 is TGCGCCAGCAGCCAAGGACGACGAAGCCACGAGAATGGGGGAGATTCACCCCTCCACTTT. It encodes CASSQGRRSHENGGDSPLHF.

Of note for this clonotype: With a much larger clone just one base away, this may be a read error. The chain has TRBV7-2 and TRBJ2-1, with 7 bases identical to TRBD2. There are 16 residues in the CDR3. V was pared by 5 bases and J by 10 bases, with 17 bases of the junction left unmatched. CDR1 and CDR2 from the germline V gene are SGHTA and FQGNSA. This chain's CDR3 is CASSPWTRSTNDEQFF. The CDR3 DNA is TGTGCCAGCAGCCCATGGACTAGGAGTACGAACGACGAGCAGTTCTTC.

Only a few counts were recorded for this clonotype. This chain connects TRBV29-1 to TRBJ2-1, with D unclear. There are 11 residues in the CDR3. Germline V gives CDR1 SQVTM, CDR2 ANQGSEA. The CDR3 loop reads CSVAWSNEQFF. The CDR3 region has the DNA TGCAGTGTGGCGTGGAGCAATGAGCAGTTCTTC.

Worth noting for this clonotype: At one boundary the junction diverges from the germline segment, which might be a read error. The V gene is TRBV29-1, the J gene TRBJ1-3, with D unclear. The germline gives CDR1 SQVTM, CDR2 ANQGSEA. The CDR3 runs to 14 residues. This chain's CDR3 is CTVLLGNSGNTIYF. DNA of the CDR3: TGCACCGTTCTCCTAGGGAACTCTGGAAACACCATATATTTT.

V gene TRBV7-6 combines with J gene TRBJ2-5, with D maybe TRBD1 (7 bases). V was pared by 5 bases and J by 4 bases, with 17 bases between. The CDR3 loop spans 15 amino acids. Germline loops: CDR1 SGHVS, CDR2 FNYEAQ. CDR3 DNA sequence: TGTGCCAGCAGCGCAGGGCCCAGGGGGGTAGAGACCCAGTACTTC. Encoded protein: CASSAGPRGVETQYF.

This clonotype was recorded many times. This chain links TRBV19 with TRBJ1-1; D gene unclear. The V gene's germline CDR1 is LNHDA and CDR2 SQIVND (reference sequence). Deletions cut 1 base from V and 6 bases from J, with 6 bases between. This CDR3 is built from 12 residues. The CDR3 protein is CASSIGTAEAFF. CDR3 coding DNA: TGTGCCAGTAGTATAGGGACCGCTGAAGCTTTCTTT.

Ten or more counts support this clonotype. V and J are TRBV9 and TRBJ2-3; 7 positions agree with TRBD2. This CDR3 has 16 amino acids. V trimming: 4 bases; J trimming: 2 bases; junction bases outside the gene matches: 10. From germline, CDR1 is SGDLS and CDR2 YYNGEE. The CDR3 DNA follows: TGTGCCAGCAGCCATGGGGCTAGCGGATTCACAGATACGCAGTATTTT. This sequence encodes CASSHGASGFTDTQYF.

At least ten counts were recorded for this clonotype. The chain employs TRBV28 and TRBJ2-5; D is perhaps TRBD2 (5 bases). V shed 1 base and J shed 9 bases, with 15 bases lying between them. Germline lookup yields CDR1 MDHEN and CDR2 SYDVKM. The CDR3 has 14 residues. The CDR3 region has the DNA TGTGCCAGCAGTTTATCAGGCGGGTGGAAGGCCCAGTACTTC. Amino acids: CASSLSGGWKAQYF.

J is TRBJ1-2 and V is TRBV6-1, with TRBD1 matching 8 bases. V was pared by 7 bases and J by 6 bases, with 4 bases of the junction left unmatched. The CDR3 is made up of 12 amino acids. CDR1 is MNHNS and CDR2 is SASEGT in the germline V gene. This CDR3 is CASNADRDGYTF. The CDR3 bases are TGTGCCAGCAATGCGGACAGGGATGGCTACACCTTC.

In its sample, this clonotype was seen many times. The chain has TRBV12-3 or TRBV12-4 and TRBJ1-5; a possible D gene is TRBD1 (6 bases). The CDR3 length is 15 residues. With 2 bases removed from V and 4 bases from J, the gap between germline ends came to 12 bases. The CDR3 DNA is TGTGCCAGCAGTTTAAATCCACAGGGTAATCAGCCCCAGCATTTT. Protein: CASSLNPQGNQPQHF.

In its sample, this clonotype was seen a few times. V usage is TRBV12-3 or TRBV12-4 and J usage is TRBJ2-2; D is ambiguous. Trimming pared 5 bases from V and 4 bases from J, leaving 8 bases between. The CDR3 length is 13 residues. This CDR3 reads CASSPYGTGELFF. The CDR3 DNA follows: TGTGCCAGCAGTCCTTACGGCACCGGGGAGCTGTTTTTT.

The rearrangement uses TRBV18 and TRBJ2-1; the match to TRBD2 covers 14 bases. CDR3 length: 16 amino acids. CDR1 and CDR2 (germline): KGHSH, LQKENI. J gave up 6 bases and V 5 bases, and 6 bases lay outside the gene matches. The CDR3 protein is CASSSGLAGGANEQFF. The CDR3 DNA follows: TGTGCCAGCTCATCAGGACTAGCGGGAGGAGCCAATGAGCAGTTCTTC.

There are many counts of this clonotype. This rearrangement joins TRBV28 to TRBJ2-3; no reliable D call. V lost 4 bases and J lost 1, with 12 bases in between. CDR3 length: 15 residues. Germline V gives CDR1 MDHEN, CDR2 SYDVKM. The CDR3 sequence is CASSSRHQGTDTQYF. The CDR3 region has the DNA TGTGCCAGCAGTTCCCGACACCAGGGCACAGATACGCAGTATTTT.

Comment on this clonotype: Given a much more abundant clone one base away, this may be a read error. The CDR3 ends on some other residue instead of the conserved phenylalanine or tryptophan, so this is likely a read error. This rearrangement joins TRBV7-3 to TRBJ2-1; D gene ambiguous. The germline CDR1 and CDR2 sequences are SGHTA and FQGTGA. V gave up 4 bases and J gave up 1 base, with 5 bases separating them. The CDR3 sequence is 13 residues long. CDR3 DNA: TGTGCCAGCAGCTCCGGATCCTACAATGAGCAGTTCCTC. Residues: CASSSGSYNEQFL.

The chain links TRBV18 to TRBJ2-7; possible D gene TRBD2, 5 bases. CDR1 KGHSH and CDR2 LQKENI come from the germline V gene. V was shortened by 3 bases and J by 4 bases, with 16 bases between the two germline ends. This CDR3 has 15 residues. The CDR3, as DNA: TGTGCCAGCTCACCTTACCCGGACGGGGAGTACGAGCAGTACTTC. Encoded protein: CASSPYPDGEYEQYF.

Only a few counts were recorded for this clonotype. The chain recombines TRBV18 with TRBJ1-4, with TRBD1 identical over 8 bases. V lost 3 bases, J lost 4 bases, and 4 bases stayed unmatched. Germline V lookup: CDR1 KGHSH, CDR2 LQKENI. The CDR3 is made up of 15 amino acids. For the CDR3, the DNA is TGTGCCAGCTCACCGCCGGGACAGGATAATGAAAAACTGTTTTTT. Translation gives CASSPPGQDNEKLFF.

For the CDR3, the DNA is TGTGCCAGCAGCACCCTAGCGGGAGGGTTTACAGATACGCAGTATTTT. Its translation is CASSTLAGGFTDTQYF. V usage is TRBV7-2 and J usage is TRBJ2-3; TRBD2 aligns across 12 bases. J was trimmed by 3 bases and V by 5 bases; bases with no gene match: 6. Per the germline V gene, CDR1 is SGHTA and CDR2 is FQGNSA. The CDR3 length is 16 residues.